This T cell receptor beta chain derives from a study of PD-1 blockade in classical Hodgkin lymphoma (dated by TCRdb to 2019 to 2021). Turning to the overall study: Nivolumab dosing was 3 mg/kg intravenously every 2 weeks, continuing until either disease progression or unacceptable toxicity. The study used CyTOF and TCR beta sequencing to define a peripheral blood immune signature of response to PD-1 blockade in classical Hodgkin lymphoma.

As to this clone: Its antigen remains undetermined. Base quality data are lacking; no much larger clone is found one base away.

Genomic DNA was isolated using the Qiagen DNeasy kit from unsorted PBMCs as well as from negatively selected CD4+ and CD8+ fractions. TCR beta CDR3 regions were subjected to amplification by immunoSEQ multiplex PCR with primers that anneal to V and J segments. A synthetic immune receptor repertoire was used to minimize amplification bias, and any remaining bias was removed computationally after sequencing. In the paper's pipeline: Custom Python scripts were used to quantify repertoire diversity as the Shannon entropy index. The unsorted, CD4+ and CD8+ repertoires were each analyzed separately, with the exception of combined analyses, where CD4+ and CD8+ sequences were merged in silico. A clone was considered expanded if an increase in frequency of at least 2-fold after treatment relative to C1D1 was found, and a pseudocount of 0.5 was applied to clones undetected at baseline. Clones with 0 or 1 copy at C1D1 were classified as singleton clones, and clones with 2 or more copies were classified as non-singleton clones. Clones expanded in unsorted samples were labelled as CD4+, CD8+ or unknown by matching protein sequences in sorted samples from the same patient. Wilcoxon tests on paired samples were used to test changes in diversity from C1D1 to C4D1. This is the immuneACCESS table as TCRdb keeps it, with only in-frame sequences that have V and J called. A part of the clones is gone; compared with another copy, unresolved V genes explain less than half, and the rest is unexplained. V and J calls and clone size follow that table, whereas D and trimming were derived from the DNA. The sample yields 90,000 to 120,000 clones; roughly 87% were counted once. Jointly, the top ten make up 20% of the sample.

Relative to germline, V is 4 bases shorter and J is 2 bases shorter, with 15 bases between their ends. CDR1 and CDR2 (SGHAT, FQNNGV) derive from the germline V gene. The CDR3 measures 15 amino acids from cysteine to phenylalanine. The CDR3 DNA has 45 bases and is translated from base 1. The time point label, as the study defines it: cycle 2 day 1 (C2D1) of nivolumab. Relapse after autologous stem cell transplantation had occurred in all trial patients, and cohorts A, B and C were distinguished by prior brentuximab vedotin exposure. The trial cohort was composed of 55 to 65 patients with relapsed/refractory classical Hodgkin lymphoma, for whom complete response, partial response or progressive disease was recorded as best overall response. Single-agent nivolumab was administered to trial patients in the multi-cohort phase II CheckMate 205 trial. An independent review committee assessed best overall response using the 2007 International Working Group response criteria. Trial PBMCs were collected immediately before nivolumab initiation (C1D1) and during therapy at cycle 2 day 1 and cycle 4 day 1. After peripheral blood was drawn into 8 mL Vacutainer Cell Preparation Tubes, PBMCs were isolated by centrifugation and then cryopreserved.

General study outcomes and caveats: Lower diversity was observed in patients in whom nivolumab was started less than 1 year after ASCT, and these patients were excluded from later analyses so that confounding by immune reconstitution would be avoided. The study was restricted to a single clinical trial cohort, and the causes of repertoire differences, possibly disease activity or prior therapy, were left undefined. Trial patients achieving complete response had baseline diversity similar to newly diagnosed patients, whereas partial responders and progressors had significantly lower diversity. Newly diagnosed patients were reported to have lower baseline TCR diversity than healthy donors, and relapsed/refractory patients were reported to have lower baseline TCR diversity still. By C4D1, a significant rise was seen in CD4+ TCR diversity but not in CD8+ TCR diversity (p=0.0027 vs p=0.16), and the rise was most apparent among complete responders (p=0.02).

The sequence came from a human donor with classical Hodgkin lymphoma. This chain is built from TRBV11-2 and TRBJ2-7; the D gene is perhaps TRBD1, from 5 matching bases. The sequenced sample was peripheral blood mononuclear cells (PBMCs), obtained before the second cycle of nivolumab. In nucleotides, the sequence is TGTGCCAGCAGCTACCAGAGACAGTCCACCTACGAGCAGTACTTC. It translates to CASSYQRQSTYEQYF. The CDR3, completed at both ends by the reference TRBV11-2 and TRBJ2-7 genes, gives the full variable domain EAGVAQSPRYKIIEKRQSVAFWCNPISGHATLYWYQQILGQGPKLLIQFQNNGVVDDSQLPKDRFSAERLKGVDSTLKIQPAKLEDSAVYLCASSYQRQSTYEQYFGPGTRLTVT.